These T cell receptor beta chains were read from a single sample in a study of CD4 T cells in relation to SARS-CoV-2 and coronaviruses. No antigens are known for them. Using immunoSEQ multiplex PCR, the repertoire was profiled, and TCRdb retains in-frame clones only, with some absent. The sample consists of roughly 17,000 clones, roughly 77% of them appearing once. Sequencing was done on a sample of CD4+ T cells from PBMCs, cultured in vitro. Receptor source: a human donor in good health. CDR3s include the opening cysteine and the closing phenylalanine or tryptophan. The order of the fields is V gene, D gene, clone size, J gene, CDR3 DNA, CDR3 protein. A D gene is named only where the DNA matches it firmly. The listing skips clone size in some rows; elsewhere it reads once, few, many or a size class.

V: TRBV7-2
D: NA
size: NA
J: TRBJ2-1
DNA: TGTGCCAGCAGCTTAGTTTTCGGACTGAACTCCTACAATGAGCAGTTCTTC
CDR3: CASSLVFGLNSYNEQFF

V: TRBV27
D: NA
size: NA
J: TRBJ2-5
DNA: TGTGCCAGCAGGCGGTCCAATTTTTTAGAGACCCAGTACTTC
CDR3: CASRRSNFLETQYF

V: TRBV30
D: NA
size: NA
J: TRBJ1-1
DNA: TGTGCCTGGAGTGTTAGGAGGGCCTGGCCTGAAGCTTTCTTT
CDR3: CAWSVRRAWPEAFF

V: TRBV7-2
D: TRBD1
size: NA
J: TRBJ2-5
DNA: TGTGCCAGCAGCTTCACCGGGACAGAAGAGACCCAGTACTTC
CDR3: CASSFTGTEETQYF

V: TRBV14
D: TRBD2
size: NA
J: TRBJ2-3
DNA: TGTGCCAGCAGCCAAGATCTGGCTAGCGGGGGCACAGATACGCAGTATTTT
CDR3: CASSQDLASGGTDTQYF

V: TRBV13
D: NA
size: NA
J: TRBJ2-1
DNA: TGTGCCAGCAGCTTAGGGTTAAGGGGCCGGGGGGCGCAGCAGTTCTTC
CDR3: CASSLGLRGRGAQQFF

V: TRBV6-4
D: NA
size: NA
J: TRBJ1-1
DNA: TGTGCCAGCAGCCCCGGTAGGTTGAACACTGAAGCTTTCTTT
CDR3: CASSPGRLNTEAFF

V: TRBV27
D: NA
size: few
J: TRBJ1-6
DNA: TGTGCCAGCAGTGCTATTCGGGGACGCGCCTATAATTCACCCCTCCACTTT
CDR3: CASSAIRGRAYNSPLHF

V: TRBV3-1/TRBV3-2
D: TRBD2
size: NA
J: TRBJ2-1
DNA: TGTGCCAGCAGCCGTCGGACTAGCGGGAGGCTGGAGAATGAGCAGTTCTTC
CDR3: CASSRRTSGRLENEQFF

V: TRBV4-1
D: NA
size: NA
J: TRBJ2-1
DNA: TGCGCCAGCAGCCAAGGACTTAGGAATGGTGAGCAGTTCTTC
CDR3: CASSQGLRNGEQFF

V: TRBV24-1
D: TRBD1
size: NA
J: TRBJ2-4
DNA: TGTGCCACCAGTGCCTCGGGACAGACAATTCAGTACTTC
CDR3: CATSASGQTIQYF

V: TRBV5-4
D: TRBD1
size: once
J: TRBJ2-6
DNA: TGTGCCGTCAAACAGGGGACCATCTCTGGGGCCAACGTCCTGACTTTC
CDR3: CAVKQGTISGANVLTF

V: TRBV20-1
D: TRBD1
size: NA
J: TRBJ1-4
DNA: TGCAGTGCTAGGGACAGGGCAAAACTGTTTTTT
CDR3: CSARDRAKLFF

V: TRBV3-1/TRBV3-2
D: NA
size: NA
J: TRBJ1-5
DNA: TGTGCCAGCAGCCCCCAGACAGGCTTTAGCAATCAGCCCCAGCATTTT
CDR3: CASSPQTGFSNQPQHF

V: TRBV2
D: TRBD1
size: NA
J: TRBJ2-5
DNA: TGTGCCAGCGGACAGGGGAAAGAGACCCAGTACTTC
CDR3: CASGQGKETQYF

V: TRBV18
D: NA
size: once
J: TRBJ2-4
DNA: TGTGCCAGCTCACCTTACTCCAGTGAGGACATTCAGTACTTC
CDR3: CASSPYSSEDIQYF

V: TRBV6-5
D: TRBD2
size: NA
J: TRBJ2-3
DNA: TGTGCCAGCAGAGTAGCGGGAGGGGTCACAGATACGCAGTATTTT
CDR3: CASRVAGGVTDTQYF

V: TRBV7-3
D: NA
size: NA
J: TRBJ1-1
DNA: TGTGCCAGCAGCCTAAGGGCAGGAATGAACACTGAAGCTTTCTTT
CDR3: CASSLRAGMNTEAFF

V: TRBV2
D: NA
size: NA
J: TRBJ1-6
DNA: TGTGCCAGCAGTCCCGGGACGCAAATATCACCCCTCCACTTT
CDR3: CASSPGTQISPLHF

V: TRBV3-1/TRBV3-2
D: NA
size: NA
J: TRBJ1-2
DNA: TGTGCCAGCAGCCGCAATCTAGGGGCCACTAACTATGGCTACACCTTC
CDR3: CASSRNLGATNYGYTF

V: TRBV7-6
D: TRBD2
size: few
J: TRBJ2-3
DNA: TGTGCCAGCAGCGCACCGGGACTAGAAGATACGCAGTATTTT
CDR3: CASSAPGLEDTQYF

V: TRBV6-4
D: TRBD1
size: NA
J: TRBJ2-3
DNA: TGTGCCAGCAGGAAGGGGACAGGGCCCACAGATACGCAGTATTTT
CDR3: CASRKGTGPTDTQYF

V: TRBV19
D: TRBD1
size: NA
J: TRBJ2-4
DNA: TGTGCCAGTAGTCACCTAACAGGGGCCGGGGCCAAAAACATTCAGTACTTC
CDR3: CASSHLTGAGAKNIQYF

V: TRBV3-1/TRBV3-2
D: NA
size: NA
J: TRBJ2-3
DNA: TGTGCCAGCAGCCAAGATTTTAAAATTAGTGGGGATACGCAGTATTTT
CDR3: CASSQDFKISGDTQYF

V: TRBV28
D: NA
size: few
J: TRBJ2-7
DNA: TGTGCCACAGACTCCTTCGGCGAGCAGTACTTC
CDR3: CATDSFGEQYF

V: TRBV6-5
D: NA
size: NA
J: TRBJ1-1
DNA: TGTGCCAGCAGTTACCCGAGTGGGGTGAACACTGAAGCTTTCTTT
CDR3: CASSYPSGVNTEAFF

V: TRBV11-2
D: NA
size: once
J: TRBJ1-1
DNA: TGTGCCAGCAGCTCCGGGACTTCATTCCTCGGCACTGAAGCTTTCTTT
CDR3: CASSSGTSFLGTEAFF

V: TRBV12-3/TRBV12-4
D: TRBD1
size: NA
J: TRBJ1-1
DNA: TGTGCCAGCAGAACGGACAGGGGGTCTGAAGCTTTCTTT
CDR3: CASRTDRGSEAFF

V: TRBV28
D: TRBD1
size: NA
J: TRBJ1-3
DNA: TGTGCCAGTCCTCCTCGGGACAGACCGATCTCTGGAAACACCATATATTTT
CDR3: CASPPRDRPISGNTIYF

V: TRBV24-1
D: NA
size: NA
J: TRBJ2-3
DNA: TGTGCCACCAGTGATTTCCCCCCGACAGATACGCAGTATTTT
CDR3: CATSDFPPTDTQYF

V: TRBV19
D: TRBD1
size: NA
J: TRBJ1-1
DNA: TGTGCCAGTAGTTTCGGGACAGGGAACTTAGATGAAGCTTTCTTT
CDR3: CASSFGTGNLDEAFF

V: TRBV5-4
D: NA
size: NA
J: TRBJ2-5
DNA: TGTGCCAGCAGCCCGCGGAACCAAGAGACCCAGTACTTC
CDR3: CASSPRNQETQYF

V: TRBV6-6
D: NA
size: NA
J: TRBJ2-1
DNA: TGTGCCAGCAGACAGGATATCTCCTACAATGAGCAGTTCTTC
CDR3: CASRQDISYNEQFF

V: TRBV9
D: NA
size: NA
J: TRBJ2-1
DNA: TGTGCCAGCAGCCCCCGTCGGGGGAGTAGCGACTACAATGAGCAGTTCTTC
CDR3: CASSPRRGSSDYNEQFF

V: TRBV5-1
D: TRBD1
size: once
J: TRBJ1-1
DNA: TGCGCCAGCAGCGGAGGACAGGGGGCTCGGGAAGCTTTCTTT
CDR3: CASSGGQGAREAFF

V: TRBV7-9
D: NA
size: NA
J: TRBJ1-2
DNA: TGTGCCAGCAGCTTAAGACCAGAATCTAACTATGGCTACACCTTC
CDR3: CASSLRPESNYGYTF

V: TRBV12-3/TRBV12-4
D: NA
size: NA
J: TRBJ2-1
DNA: TGTGCCAGCAGTTTAGCTGTGCATGAGCAGTTCTTC
CDR3: CASSLAVHEQFF

V: TRBV5-1
D: NA
size: NA
J: TRBJ2-5
DNA: TGCGCCAGCAGCCCAGCCGGGCGGAGCCTTAGGACCCAGTACTTC
CDR3: CASSPAGRSLRTQYF

V: TRBV28
D: NA
size: once
J: TRBJ2-7
DNA: TGTGCCAGCAGTCCCCGACAAAAGGGCAGACACGAGCAGTACTTC
CDR3: CASSPRQKGRHEQYF

V: TRBV10-3
D: TRBD2
size: NA
J: TRBJ2-1
DNA: TGTGCCATCAGTGCAACCTTGGAGACTAGCTTCAATGAGCAGTTCTTC
CDR3: CAISATLETSFNEQFF